Here is one TCR beta chain with its context. Authors' processing steps: Estimates of nucleated cell counts were drawn from the amplification of reference gene primers. TCRdb's copy holds only in-frame clones and misses some; the assay was immunoSEQ multiplex PCR. V, J and clone size were drawn from that table, and D and trimming were deduced from the DNA. The sample includes 70,000 to 100,000 clones, around nine tenths of them seen just once. The sample is drawn from a study of blood T cell repertoires in COVID-19. About the research overall: Samples taken during acute and convalescent COVID-19 were collected in the United States, Italy and Spain. PBMCs, B-cell-depleted T cells, or T cells were the source of the cDNA or gDNA that made up the material.

CDR1 is SGHRS, CDR2 YFSETQ, per germline. The V and J ends lost 1 base and 10 bases, in that order; junction bases with no gene match: 8. The CDR3 is made up of 15 amino acids. The clonotype originates from a woman at least 80 years old with acute or convalescent COVID-19. The specimen sequenced was peripheral blood. The rearrangement joins TRBV5-1 to TRBJ1-6, with TRBD1 identical over 7 bases. The CDR3 nucleotides read TGCGCCAGCAGCTTGTCCACAGGGGCTAAATCACCCCTCCACTTT. Protein product: CASSLSTGAKSPLHF.